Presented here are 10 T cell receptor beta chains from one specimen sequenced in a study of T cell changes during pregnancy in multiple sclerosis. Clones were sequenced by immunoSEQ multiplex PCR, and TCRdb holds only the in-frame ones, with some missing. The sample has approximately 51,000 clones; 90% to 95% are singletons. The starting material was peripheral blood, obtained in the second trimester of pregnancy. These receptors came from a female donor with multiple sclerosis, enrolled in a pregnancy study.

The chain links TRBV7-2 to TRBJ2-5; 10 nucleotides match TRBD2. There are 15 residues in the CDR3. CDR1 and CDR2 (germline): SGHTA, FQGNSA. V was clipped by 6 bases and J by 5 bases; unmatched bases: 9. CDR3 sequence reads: CASSRSGRIGETQYF. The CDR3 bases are TGTGCCAGCAGTCGTAGCGGGAGGATTGGGGAGACCCAGTACTTC.

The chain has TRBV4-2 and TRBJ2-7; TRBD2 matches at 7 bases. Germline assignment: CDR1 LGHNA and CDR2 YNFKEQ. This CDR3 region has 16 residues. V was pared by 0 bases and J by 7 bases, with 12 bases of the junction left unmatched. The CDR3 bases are TGTGCCAGCAGCCAAGATCCGAATTTCTACGGGAGGGAGCAGTACTTC. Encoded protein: CASSQDPNFYGREQYF.

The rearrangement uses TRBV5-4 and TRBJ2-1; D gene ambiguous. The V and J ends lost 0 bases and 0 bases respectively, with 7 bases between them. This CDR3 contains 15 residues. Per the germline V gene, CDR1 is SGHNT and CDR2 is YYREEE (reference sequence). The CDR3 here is CASSLVQNSYNEQFF. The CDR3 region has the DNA TGTGCCAGCAGCTTGGTACAAAACTCCTACAATGAGCAGTTCTTC.

CDR3 protein: CASSQRLVGGELFF. Written as DNA, the CDR3 is TGTGCCAGCAGCCAACGGCTTGTCGGGGGGGAGCTGTTTTTT. The chain employs TRBV14 and TRBJ2-2; D remains unclear. The CDR3 length is 14 residues. V shed 2 bases and J shed 8 bases, with 12 bases lying between them. Germline CDR1 reads SGHDN; CDR2 reads FVKESK.

CDR3 protein: CSVGQGWYEQYF. The CDR3 nucleotides are TGCAGCGTGGGACAGGGGTGGTACGAGCAGTACTTC. This sequence joins TRBV29-1 and TRBJ2-7, with 10 bases lining up with TRBD1. CDR1 is SQVTM and CDR2 is ANQGSEA in the germline V gene. CDR3 length: 12 residues. The junction had 3 bases not matched to a gene; V was cut back by 6 bases and J by 4 bases.

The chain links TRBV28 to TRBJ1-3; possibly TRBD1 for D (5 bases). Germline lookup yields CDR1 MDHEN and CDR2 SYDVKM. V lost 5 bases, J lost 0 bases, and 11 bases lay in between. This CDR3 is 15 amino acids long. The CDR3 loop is CASSVQVVSGNTIYF. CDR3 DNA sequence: TGTGCCAGCAGTGTACAGGTGGTCTCTGGAAACACCATATATTTT.

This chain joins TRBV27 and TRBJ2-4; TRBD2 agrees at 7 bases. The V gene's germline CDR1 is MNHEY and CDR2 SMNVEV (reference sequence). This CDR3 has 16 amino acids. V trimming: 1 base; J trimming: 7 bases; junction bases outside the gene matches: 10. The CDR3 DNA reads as TGTGCCAGCAGTTTATTTGCGGGAGCCGGGGGGAACATTCAGTACTTC. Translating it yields CASSLFAGAGGNIQYF.

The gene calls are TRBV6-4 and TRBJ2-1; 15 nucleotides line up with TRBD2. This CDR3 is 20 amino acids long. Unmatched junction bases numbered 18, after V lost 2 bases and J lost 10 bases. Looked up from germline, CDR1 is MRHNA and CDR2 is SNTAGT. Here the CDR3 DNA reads TGTGCCAGCAGTGACATCGGACTAGCGGGAGGGAGGGGGTACTTATTCGAGCAGTTCTTC. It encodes CASSDIGLAGGRGYLFEQFF.

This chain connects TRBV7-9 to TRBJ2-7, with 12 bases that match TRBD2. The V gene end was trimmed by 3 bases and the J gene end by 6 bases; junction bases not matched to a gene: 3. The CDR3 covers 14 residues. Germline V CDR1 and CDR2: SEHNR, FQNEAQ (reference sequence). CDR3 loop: CASSFLAGGSEQYF. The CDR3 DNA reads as TGTGCCAGCAGCTTCCTAGCGGGAGGGTCCGAGCAGTACTTC.

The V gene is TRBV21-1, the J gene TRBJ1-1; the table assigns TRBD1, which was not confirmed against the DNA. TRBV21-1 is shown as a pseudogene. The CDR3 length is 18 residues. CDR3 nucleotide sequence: TGTGCCAGCAGCCCCATTAGAGTATGGGACACCTTGAACACTGAAGCTTTCTTT. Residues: CASSPIRVWDTLNTEAFF.